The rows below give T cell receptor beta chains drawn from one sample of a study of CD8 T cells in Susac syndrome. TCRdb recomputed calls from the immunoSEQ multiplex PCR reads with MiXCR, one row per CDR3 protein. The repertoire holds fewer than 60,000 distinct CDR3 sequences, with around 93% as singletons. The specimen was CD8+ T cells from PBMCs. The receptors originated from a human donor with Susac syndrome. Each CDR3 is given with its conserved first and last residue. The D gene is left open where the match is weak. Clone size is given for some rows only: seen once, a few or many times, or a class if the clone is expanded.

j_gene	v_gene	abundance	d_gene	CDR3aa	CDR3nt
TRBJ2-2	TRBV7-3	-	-	CASSSGTTGELFF	TGTGCCAGCAGCTCCGGGACTACCGGGGAGCTGTTTTTT
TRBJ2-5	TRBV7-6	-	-	CASSSEGQETQYF	TGTGCCAGCAGCTCAGAAGGGCAAGAGACCCAGTACTTC
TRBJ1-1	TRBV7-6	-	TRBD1	CASSLSETGGVTEAFF	TGTGCCAGCAGCCTCTCGGAGACAGGGGGCGTCACTGAAGCTTTCTTT
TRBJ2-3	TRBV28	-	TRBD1	CASSLTGGKADTQYF	TGTGCCAGCAGTTTAACAGGGGGGAAGGCAGATACGCAGTATTTT
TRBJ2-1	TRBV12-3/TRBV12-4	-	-	CASSLEGLLDEQFF	TGTGCCAGCAGTTTAGAGGGCCTACTGGATGAGCAGTTCTTC
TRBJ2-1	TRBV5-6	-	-	CASSLDSNEQFF	TGTGCCAGCAGCTTGGATAGTAATGAGCAGTTCTTC
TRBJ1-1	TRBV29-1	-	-	CSVRWALDTNTEAFF	TGCAGCGTGAGATGGGCCCTCGACACCAACACTGAAGCTTTCTTT
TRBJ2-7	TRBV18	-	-	CASSPLLFSYEQYF	TGTGCCAGCTCACCATTATTGTTTTCCTACGAGCAGTACTTC
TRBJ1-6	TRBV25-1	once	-	CASSEQGSYNSPLHF	TGTGCCAGCAGTGAACAAGGGTCCTATAATTCACCCCTCCACTTT
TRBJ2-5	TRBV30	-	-	CAWGGVPQETQYF	TGTGCCTGGGGAGGGGTCCCCCAAGAGACCCAGTACTTC
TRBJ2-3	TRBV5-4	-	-	CASAEDGTQYF	TGTGCCAGCGCTGAGGACGGTACGCAGTATTTT
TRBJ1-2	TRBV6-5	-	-	CASSYSWGQDGYTF	TGTGCCAGCAGTTACTCTTGGGGGCAAGATGGCTACACCTTC
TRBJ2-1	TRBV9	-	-	CASSADYNEQFF	TGTGCCAGCAGCGCCGATTACAATGAGCAGTTCTTC
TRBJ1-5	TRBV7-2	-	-	CASSFTTGDQPQHF	TGTGCCAGCAGCTTTACTACGGGGGATCAGCCCCAGCATTTT
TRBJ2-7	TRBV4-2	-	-	CASSQINRVGYHSYEQYF	TGTGCCAGCAGCCAAATTAACCGGGTCGGTTATCACTCCTACGAGCAGTACTTC
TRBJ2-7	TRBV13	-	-	CASSLVAGGQLMGRRSYEQYF	TGTGCCAGCAGCTTAGTGGCTGGGGGACAATTAATGGGGCGAAGGTCCTACGAGCAGTACTTC
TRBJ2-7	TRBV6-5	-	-	CASTGQGNSYEQYF	TGTGCCAGCACCGGTCAGGGCAACTCCTACGAGCAGTACTTC
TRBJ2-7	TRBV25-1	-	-	CASSVLAEQYF	TGTGCCAGCAGTGTTCTTGCCGAGCAGTACTTC
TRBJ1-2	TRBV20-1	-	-	CSALSGTLFYGYTF	TGCAGTGCTCTCTCCGGGACCCTCTTCTATGGCTACACCTTC
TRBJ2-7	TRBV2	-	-	CASSDNEQYF	TGTGCCAGCAGTGATAACGAGCAGTACTTC
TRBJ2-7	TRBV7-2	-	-	CASSTVSYEQYF	TGTGCCAGCAGCACCGTGTCCTACGAGCAGTACTTC
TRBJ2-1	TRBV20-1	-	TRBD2	CSADGTSGVAQFF	TGCAGTGCGGACGGGACTAGCGGGGTAGCGCAGTTCTTC
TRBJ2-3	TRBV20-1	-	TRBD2	CSARDLAGELDTQYF	TGCAGTGCTAGAGATCTAGCGGGGGAGTTAGATACGCAGTATTTT
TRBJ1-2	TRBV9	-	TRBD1	CASSVEIRAGGQCGYTF	TGTGCCAGCAGCGTAGAAATTCGGGCAGGGGGCCAGTGTGGCTACACCTTC
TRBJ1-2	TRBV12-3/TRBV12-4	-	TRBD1	CASSDRDGYTF	TGTGCCAGCAGCGACAGGGATGGCTACACCTTC
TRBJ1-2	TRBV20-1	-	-	CSARAGDGYTF	TGCAGTGCTAGAGCGGGGGATGGCTACACCTTC
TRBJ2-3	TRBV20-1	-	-	CSARDPRDLRPDTQYF	TGCAGTGCTAGAGATCCACGAGACTTAAGACCAGATACGCAGTATTTT
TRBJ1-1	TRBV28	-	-	CASSLQRVTEAFF	TGTGCCAGCAGTTTACAACGGGTCACTGAAGCTTTCTTT
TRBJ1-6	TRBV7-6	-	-	CASSLVPWGDSPLHF	TGTGCCAGCAGCTTAGTTCCTTGGGGGGACTCACCCCTCCACTTT
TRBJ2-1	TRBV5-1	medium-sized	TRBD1	CASSWDRLLENNEQFF	TGCGCCAGCAGCTGGGACAGACTCCTAGAAAACAATGAGCAGTTCTTC
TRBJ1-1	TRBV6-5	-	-	CASSYLTGPYTEAFF	TGTGCCAGCAGTTACCTGACAGGCCCTTACACTGAAGCTTTCTTT
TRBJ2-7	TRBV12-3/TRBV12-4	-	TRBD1	CASSDRGIYEQYF	TGTGCCAGTAGCGACAGGGGGATCTACGAGCAGTACTTC
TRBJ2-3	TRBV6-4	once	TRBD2	CASSDSSGGASDTQYF	TGTGCCAGCAGTGACTCAAGCGGGGGGGCCTCAGATACGCAGTATTTT
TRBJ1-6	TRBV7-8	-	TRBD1	CASSTRTGAWDSPLHF	TGTGCCAGCAGCACCAGGACAGGGGCTTGGGATTCACCCCTCCACTTT
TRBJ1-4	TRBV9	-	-	CASSVGDRWDEKLFF	TGTGCCAGCAGCGTAGGAGACAGGTGGGATGAAAAACTGTTTTTT
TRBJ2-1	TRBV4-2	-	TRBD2	CASSPWTSGSSYNEQFF	TGTGCCAGCAGCCCCTGGACTAGCGGGAGCTCCTACAATGAGCAGTTCTTC
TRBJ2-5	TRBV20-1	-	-	CSARTSSGKTQYF	TGCAGTGCTAGGACTAGTTCCGGAAAGACCCAGTACTTC
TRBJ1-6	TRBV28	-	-	CASRILSGVSSPLHF	TGTGCCAGCAGAATCCTGTCGGGGGTTAGTTCACCCCTCCACTTT
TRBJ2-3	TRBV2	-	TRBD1	CASGQGAQDTQYF	TGTGCCAGCGGACAGGGGGCGCAGGATACGCAGTATTTT
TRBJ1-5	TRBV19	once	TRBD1	CASRKIRDRDNQPQHF	TGTGCCAGTAGAAAAATACGGGACAGGGACAATCAGCCCCAGCATTTT